The clone carrying this T cell receptor beta chain was picked up many times. Its antigen is currently unknown. V lost 3 bases, J lost 12 bases, and 12 bases lay in between. Germline lookup yields CDR1 DFQATT and CDR2 SNEGSKA (reference sequence). CDR3 size: 12 residues. The data originate from a study of T-cell reconstitution after alpha-beta-depleted transplantation in children. Preparing the TCRbeta library involved the use of unique molecular identifiers. TCRdb used MiXCR to reprocess the PCR reads, holding one entry per CDR3 protein. The sample comprises around 100,000 distinct CDR3 sequences, approximately 5.4% of which are singletons, and around 5.6% rests with the top ten. General observations from the study: Most T-cell counts and diversity one year after the transplant came from T cells that were newly produced. In patients about two months after transplant, alpha-beta T cells reportedly arose from several hundred expanded graft clones. Some patients' high day-60 TCRbeta diversity was attributed to recipient cells surviving conditioning.

This TCR came from a female patient aged 2 to 10 who had a stem cell transplant for Fanconi anemia, so the T cells may come from the graft donor. Sequencing used PBMCs, mostly from graft donor cells, obtained 60 days after TCRalphabeta/CD19-depleted stem cell transplant. The chain is built from TRBV20-1 and TRBJ1-6, with D perhaps matching TRBD1 (5 bases). CDR3 protein: CSARGRAGPLHF. For the CDR3, the DNA is TGCAGTGCTAGGGGCAGGGCGGGACCCCTCCACTTT.